Following are 8 T cell receptor beta chains from one sample sequenced in a study of blood T cell repertoires in COVID-19. The method was immunoSEQ multiplex PCR; TCRdb's version includes in-frame clones alone and lacks a portion of them. Of some 110,000 clones listed, 70% to 85% are singletons. The sample taken for sequencing was peripheral blood. The receptors were gathered from a man aged 50 to 60 with acute or convalescent COVID-19.

This clone has just one count. CDR3 coding DNA: TGTGCCAGCAGCCCAACAGGGGGCTCCACAGATACGCAGTATTTT. Translated, it gives CASSPTGGSTDTQYF. The chain employs TRBV2 and TRBJ2-3, with 9 positions matching TRBD1. There are 15 residues in the CDR3. The V gene end was trimmed by 6 bases and the J gene end by 2 bases; junction bases not matched to a gene: 6. Germline CDR1 is SNHLY and CDR2 is FYNNEI.

The rearrangement joins TRBV5-1 to TRBJ2-3; no reliable D call. V was shortened by 0 bases and J by 4 bases, with 6 bases between the two germline ends. The CDR3 is 13 amino acids. Germline assignment: CDR1 SGHRS and CDR2 YFSETQ. CDR3 nucleotides: TGCGCCAGCAGCTTGGCCGAGGCAGATACGCAGTATTTT. It specifies CASSLAEADTQYF.

The V call is TRBV4-1, the J call TRBJ2-1, with TRBD2 matching over 9 bases. There are 17 residues in the CDR3. Germline values: CDR1 MGHRA, CDR2 YSYEKL. Trimming cost V 4 bases and J 7 bases; bases outside gene matches: 14. CDR3 sequence reads: CASSPYLAGLVLNEQFF. In DNA form, the CDR3 reads TGCGCCAGCAGCCCATACCTAGCGGGACTAGTGTTGAATGAGCAGTTCTTC.

This chain uses TRBV10-2 with TRBJ1-5; possibly TRBD1 for D (6 bases). The V end was cut by 4 bases, the J end by 7 bases, with 11 bases between. The CDR3 loop spans 13 amino acids. Germline-derived CDR1 and CDR2 are WSHSY and SAAADI. CDR3: CASSVQGRQPQHF. As DNA, the CDR3 is TGCGCCAGCAGTGTCCAGGGGCGGCAGCCCCAGCATTTT.

This clone was observed a handful of times. The rearrangement uses TRBV9 and TRBJ2-2, with D hard to call. Germline loops: CDR1 SGDLS, CDR2 YYNGEE. V was trimmed by 0 bases and J by 2 bases, leaving 8 bases between them. The CDR3 runs to 15 residues. The CDR3 bases are TGTGCCAGCAGCGTAGCTTCAGTTAACACCGGGGAGCTGTTTTTT. It translates to CASSVASVNTGELFF.

The chain uses TRBV27 and TRBJ2-7; 7 positions match TRBD1. CDR3 size: 15 residues. J was trimmed by 0 bases and V by 4 bases; bases with no gene match: 6. Germline V gives CDR1 MNHEY, CDR2 SMNVEV (reference sequence). The CDR3 bases are TGTGCCAGCAGTTCGACAGGGTTTACCTCCTACGAGCAGTACTTC. This encodes CASSSTGFTSYEQYF.

The DNA of the CDR3 is TGTGCCAGCAGCACGACAGTAACCTACGAGCAGTACTTC. Its protein is CASSTTVTYEQYF. The V and J genes are TRBV14 and TRBJ2-7; D is possibly TRBD1 (5 bases). The V end lost 5 bases, the J end lost 2 bases, and 10 bases lay between the germline ends. Germline assignment: CDR1 SGHDN and CDR2 FVKESK. There are 13 residues in the CDR3.

V gene TRBV18 combines with J gene TRBJ1-5; TRBD1 aligns across 7 bases. This CDR3 has 16 residues. CDR1 and CDR2 from the germline V gene are KGHSH and LQKENI. The junction had 10 bases not matched to a gene; V was cut back by 5 bases and J by 3 bases. Here the CDR3 DNA reads TGTGCCAGCTCATCTGTACAGGGGCCGGTCAATCAGCCCCAGCATTTT. As protein: CASSSVQGPVNQPQHF.